Shown below are 8 T cell receptor beta chains from a single sample sequenced in a study of blood T cell repertoires in COVID-19. TCRdb's table, derived via immunoSEQ multiplex PCR, lists solely in-frame clones and lacks some. The repertoire consists of a few hundred thousand clones, with about 88% occurring once and the leading ten covering 3.6%. Specimen: peripheral blood. These receptors originate from a man aged 18 to 30 with active or convalescent COVID-19.

The gene calls are TRBV27 and TRBJ1-1; D is possibly TRBD1 (6 bases). In germline, CDR1 is MNHEY, CDR2 SMNVEV (reference sequence). Trimming stripped 4 bases from V and 0 bases from J, with 12 bases between. This CDR3 is 15 amino acids long. Written as DNA, the CDR3 is TGTGCCAGCAGTTCCAGGGGTTTTATGAACACTGAAGCTTTCTTT. This sequence encodes CASSSRGFMNTEAFF.

This clone was seen a handful of times. The rearrangement links TRBV24-1 to TRBJ1-4; 7 bases fit TRBD1. With V trimmed by 3 bases and J by 7 bases, 7 bases remained unmatched. Germline lookup yields CDR1 KGHDR and CDR2 SFDVKD. The CDR3 has 15 residues. The CDR3 spells CATSDPGTEGEKLFF. DNA for the CDR3: TGTGCCACCAGTGATCCCGGGACAGAGGGTGAAAAACTGTTTTTT.

The chain links TRBV19 to TRBJ1-2, with D possibly matching TRBD1 (6 bases). Per the germline V gene, CDR1 is LNHDA and CDR2 is SQIVND (reference sequence). The V gene lost 5 bases and the J gene lost 2 bases, with 9 bases spanning the gap. The CDR3 loop spans 13 amino acids. The DNA of the CDR3 is TGTGCCAGTAGTTTGGGGGCCAACTATGGCTACACCTTC. Its protein is CASSLGANYGYTF.

The chain combines TRBV19 with TRBJ1-3; D perhaps matches TRBD1 (5 bases). The CDR3 sequence is 15 residues long. The germline gives CDR1 LNHDA, CDR2 SQIVND (reference sequence). Trimming pared 4 bases from V and 0 bases from J, leaving 10 bases between. DNA of the CDR3: TGTGCCAGTAGTAGCATAGGGGTCTCTGGAAACACCATATATTTT. Amino acid sequence: CASSSIGVSGNTIYF.

The rearrangement links TRBV28 to TRBJ1-5, with no clear D. The CDR3 extends over 11 amino acids. Trimming shortened V by 6 bases and J by 6 bases, and 6 bases separated the two germline ends. CDR1 is MDHEN, CDR2 SYDVKM, per germline. CDR3 sequence: CASRRGQPQHF. CDR3 nucleotide sequence: TGTGCCAGCAGAAGAGGTCAGCCCCAGCATTTT.

The chain is built from TRBV6-5 and TRBJ1-2, with 7 bases that match TRBD1. After removal of 4 bases from V and 4 bases from J, the junction contained 12 bases not matched to a gene. The germline CDR1 and CDR2 sequences are MNHEY and SVGAGI. This CDR3 has 16 residues. The CDR3 nucleotides are TGTGCCAGCAGTTTCCACACAGGGGAAGATGTCTATGGCTACACCTTC. Protein product: CASSFHTGEDVYGYTF.

In regard to this clone: The sample carries other DNA sequences with the same CDR3. The rearrangement joins TRBV9 to TRBJ1-5; D remains ambiguous. Germline CDR1 SGDLS, CDR2 YYNGEE. This CDR3 comprises 14 residues. V shed 2 bases and J shed 2 bases, with 8 bases lying between them. CDR3 loop: CASSVGQGNQPQHF. CDR3 DNA sequence: TGTGCCAGCAGCGTTGGGCAAGGCAATCAGCCCCAGCATTTT.

CDR3 sequence reads: CASSQGLGSQGALETQYF. The DNA of the CDR3 is TGTGCCAGCAGCCAAGGACTCGGGAGCCAGGGGGCTCTGGAGACCCAGTACTTC. The chain links TRBV14 to TRBJ2-5; 8 nucleotides agree with TRBD1. Germline V gives CDR1 SGHDN, CDR2 FVKESK. The CDR3 runs to 18 residues. Losses at the gene ends were 1 base for V and 5 bases for J; bases not matched to a gene: 15.